The 16 T cell receptor beta chains presented below share a single source sample, sequenced in a study of T cell changes during pregnancy in multiple sclerosis (dated 2019 in TCRdb). Library generation was performed with the immunoSEQ multiplex PCR assay. In TCRdb, the immuneACCESS table is reduced to in-frame sequences with V and J assigned. These tables do not hold every clone; where another copy was compared, an unresolved V gene accounts for under half, and the others remain unexplained. The table for this sample lists tens of thousands of clones; approximately 92% of them were counted only once. Over 0.85% of the sample belongs to the ten largest clones. The sequencing here drew on CD4+ T cells from peripheral blood mononuclear cells, taken in the second trimester of pregnancy. Receptor source: a female donor in good health, enrolled as a control in a pregnancy study.

The chain links TRBV7-2 to TRBJ2-7, with TRBD1 matching 9 bases. Losses at the gene ends were 5 bases for V and 2 bases for J; bases not matched to a gene: 7. Germline loops: CDR1 SGHTA, CDR2 FQGNSA. The CDR3 is made up of 15 amino acids. CDR3 residues: CASSVSGTGTYEQYF. The CDR3 DNA reads TGTGCCAGCAGCGTCTCCGGGACAGGGACCTACGAGCAGTACTTC.

Concerning this clone itself: Germline is not matched at one junction end, which may reflect a read error. The J gene is TRBJ2-2, the V gene TRBV11-2, with D uncertain. The V gene's germline CDR1 is SGHAT and CDR2 FQNNGV. CDR3 size: 13 residues. DNA of the CDR3: TGTGTCAGCAGCTTGACTCGCACCGGGGAGCTGTTTTTT. Translated, it gives CVSSLTRTGELFF.

V and J are TRBV6-5 and TRBJ2-7; the match to TRBD1 covers 8 bases. V was pared by 5 bases and J by 3 bases, with 6 bases of the junction left unmatched. Germline values: CDR1 MNHEY, CDR2 SVGAGI. This CDR3 contains 14 residues. The CDR3 sequence is CASSEDRVNYEQYF. CDR3 nucleotide sequence: TGTGCCAGCAGTGAGGACAGGGTCAACTACGAGCAGTACTTC.

The V call is TRBV5-1, the J call TRBJ1-1; TRBD1 aligns across 9 bases. The CDR3 is 14 residues long. Germline assignment: CDR1 SGHRS and CDR2 YFSETQ. V trimming: 4 bases; J trimming: 6 bases; junction bases outside the gene matches: 7. The CDR3 DNA is TGCGCCAGCAGCCGTGGGACAGGGTCCCCTGAAGCTTTCTTT. Translated, it gives CASSRGTGSPEAFF.

CDR3 in DNA: TGTGCCAGCAGCTCCTATAGCGGGGTCTACAATGAGCAGTTCTTC. It is translated as CASSSYSGVYNEQFF. This chain uses TRBV11-2 with TRBJ2-1; 8 bases match TRBD2. Trimming at V came to 4 bases and at J to 3 bases, leaving 5 bases not matched to a gene. This CDR3 has 15 residues. Germline CDR1 reads SGHAT; CDR2 reads FQNNGV.

The rearrangement links TRBV25-1 to TRBJ1-3, with D possibly TRBD1 on 5 matching bases. Trimming pared 3 bases from V and 0 bases from J, leaving 18 bases between. Per germline, CDR1 MGHDK and CDR2 SYGVNS. The CDR3 spans 18 residues. The CDR3 nucleotides are TGTGCCAGCAGTGACCCCCTCTGGGACTTAAGCTCTGGAAACACCATATATTTT. Translated, it gives CASSDPLWDLSSGNTIYF. Variable domain in full (rest from reference TRBV25-1 and TRBJ1-3): EADIYQTPRYLVIGTGKKITLECSQTMGHDKMYWYQQDPGMELHLIHYSYGVNSTEKGDLSSESTVSRIRTEHFPLTLESARPSHTSQYLCASSDPLWDLSSGNTIYFGEGSWLTVV.

The chain joins TRBV6-5 to TRBJ2-7; 9 bases line up with TRBD1. The CDR3 contains 15 residues. V dropped 0 bases and J dropped 3; count of bases not matched to a gene: 3. Germline V gene lookup returns CDR1 MNHEY and CDR2 SVGAGI. The CDR3 DNA follows: TGTGCCAGCAGTTACTCCGGGACAGGGCTCTACGAGCAGTACTTC. Translated, it gives CASSYSGTGLYEQYF.

This clone was observed once. The chain combines TRBV25-1 with TRBJ2-1, with TRBD2 matching 9 bases. The CDR3 contains 17 residues. The ends lost 2 bases at V and 6 bases at J; junction bases unmatched: 11. Germline V gives CDR1 MGHDK, CDR2 SYGVNS. CDR3 DNA: TGTGCCAGCAGTGAAAAAAGCGGGAGGCTACTTTTCAATGAGCAGTTCTTC. This codes for CASSEKSGRLLFNEQFF.

This chain connects TRBV4-2 to TRBJ2-2; 7 bases are a match to TRBD2. Germline loops: CDR1 LGHNA, CDR2 YNFKEQ. This CDR3 region has 17 residues. With 2 bases clipped from V and 0 bases from J, the junction kept 6 bases outside the gene matches. The CDR3 DNA follows: TGTGCCAGCAGCCAACCCTCCGGACTAGCGAACACCGGGGAGCTGTTTTTT. Translation gives CASSQPSGLANTGELFF.

The chain combines TRBV14 with TRBJ1-5, with 12 bases identical to TRBD1. The CDR3 is made up of 16 amino acids. Germline V gene data show CDR1 as SGHDN and CDR2 as FVKESK. The V gene end was trimmed by 4 bases and the J gene end by 7 bases; junction bases not matched to a gene: 8. The CDR3 nucleotides are TGTGCCAGCAGCCCCGGGGACAGGGGGCCGGAGCAGCCCCAGCATTTT. Encoded protein: CASSPGDRGPEQPQHF.

V usage is TRBV28 and J usage is TRBJ2-5; perhaps TRBD1 as D (9 bases). The CDR3 consists of 17 residues. CDR1 MDHEN and CDR2 SYDVKM come from the germline V gene. V was clipped by 3 bases and J by 5 bases, with 22 bases between them. The CDR3 DNA is TGTGCCAGCAGTTTGGCGGGGGGACAGGGAGTTTGGGAGACCCAGTACTTC. Protein sequence: CASSLAGGQGVWETQYF.

The CDR3 DNA is TGTGCCAGCAGCCTTGGAATAGCGGACTCCTACGAGCAGTACTTC. It translates to CASSLGIADSYEQYF. The rearrangement links TRBV7-2 to TRBJ2-7, with D possibly being TRBD2 (6 bases). Germline V gene sequence: CDR1 SGHTA, CDR2 FQGNSA. This CDR3 spans 15 amino acids. Trimming pared 5 bases from V and 0 bases from J, leaving 14 bases between.

This rearrangement joins TRBV7-8 to TRBJ2-2, with D tentatively TRBD2 (5 bases). Trimming cost V 1 base and J 2 bases, with 11 bases left between them. This CDR3 has 16 amino acids. Germline CDR1 SGHVS, CDR2 FQNEAQ. This CDR3 is CASSLGQRLNTGELFF. The CDR3 nucleotides read TGTGCCAGCAGCTTAGGGCAAAGACTAAACACCGGGGAGCTGTTTTTT.

The chain carries TRBV28 and TRBJ2-7; tentative D call: TRBD1 (6 bases). The CDR3 has 12 residues. Germline CDR1 is MDHEN and CDR2 is SYDVKM. The CDR3 DNA is TGTGGCACCGGGACATCATCCTACGAGCAGTACTTC. It codes for CGTGTSSYEQYF.

This chain uses TRBV28 with TRBJ2-5, with a tentative D call TRBD2 (7 bases). The CDR3 runs to 13 residues. V was clipped by 6 bases and J by 4 bases, with 12 bases between them. Germline V gene lookup returns CDR1 MDHEN and CDR2 SYDVKM. The DNA of the CDR3 is TGTGCCAGCAGCCGGGGGGCCAGAGAGACCCAGTACTTC. This sequence encodes CASSRGARETQYF.

The gene calls are TRBV30 and TRBJ2-5, with TRBD1 as a possible D gene (6 bases). The CDR3 extends over 15 amino acids. Germline V CDR1 and CDR2: GTSNPN, SVGIG (reference sequence). V dropped 3 bases and J dropped 2 bases, with 16 bases sitting between them. The CDR3 bases are TGTGCCTGGAGGCCCGGGACATACCAACAAGAGACCCAGTACTTC. Its protein is CAWRPGTYQQETQYF.